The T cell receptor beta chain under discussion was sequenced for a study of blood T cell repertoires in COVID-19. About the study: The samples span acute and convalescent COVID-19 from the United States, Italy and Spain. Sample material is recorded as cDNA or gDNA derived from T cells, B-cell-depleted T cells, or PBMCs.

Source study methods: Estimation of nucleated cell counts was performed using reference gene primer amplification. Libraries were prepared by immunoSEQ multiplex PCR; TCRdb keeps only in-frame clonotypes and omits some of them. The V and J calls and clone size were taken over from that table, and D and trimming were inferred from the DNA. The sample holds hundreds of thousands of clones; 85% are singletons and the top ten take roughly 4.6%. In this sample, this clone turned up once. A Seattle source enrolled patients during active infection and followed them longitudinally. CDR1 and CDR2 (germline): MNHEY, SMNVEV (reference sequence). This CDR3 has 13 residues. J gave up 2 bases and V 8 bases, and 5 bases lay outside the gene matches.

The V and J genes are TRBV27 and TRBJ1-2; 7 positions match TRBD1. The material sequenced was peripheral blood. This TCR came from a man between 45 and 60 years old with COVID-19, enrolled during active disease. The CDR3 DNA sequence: TGTGCCAGCTCGAGGGGGCGAAACTATGGCTACACCTTC. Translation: CASSRGRNYGYTF.